This is a list of T cell receptor beta chains from one sample in a study of blood T cell repertoires in COVID-19. Only in-frame clones appear in the TCRdb table, and some are missing; sequencing was by immunoSEQ multiplex PCR. In the table there are roughly 250,000 clones, about nine tenths of which are singletons. The sample taken for sequencing was PBMCs or T cells enriched from blood (not recorded which). The receptors were gathered from a man between 45 and 60 years old who had been exposed to COVID-19. The CDR3 runs from the conserved cysteine through the conserved F or W. D genes are given only for firm matches. The size entry is marked missing in some rows and otherwise reads once, few, many or a size class.

clone_size d_call j_call v_call cdr3_aa cdr3_nt
NA NA TRBJ2-4 TRBV6-5 CASSYGASKNIQYF TGTGCCAGCAGTTACGGGGCATCCAAAAACATTCAGTACTTC
NA NA TRBJ1-2 TRBV5-1 CASSLGGRGDGYTF TGCGCCAGCAGCTTGGGTGGCAGGGGAGATGGCTACACCTTC
once TRBD1 TRBJ1-5 TRBV15 CATSRAQGAWNQPQHF TGTGCCACCAGCAGAGCCCAGGGGGCCTGGAATCAGCCCCAGCATTTT
NA TRBD2 TRBJ2-2 TRBV19 CASGSGTNTGELFF TGTGCCAGTGGGAGCGGGACGAACACCGGGGAGCTGTTTTTT
NA NA TRBJ1-1 TRBV28 CASSLLQKNTEAFF TGTGCCAGCAGTTTGTTACAGAAGAACACTGAAGCTTTCTTT
NA TRBD1 TRBJ1-4 TRBV5-4 CASSLPGTGLEKLFF TGTGCCAGCAGCTTGCCTGGGACAGGGCTTGAAAAACTGTTTTTT
NA TRBD1 TRBJ1-4 TRBV14 CASSRGPRGPTNEKLFF TGTGCCAGCAGCCGGGGACCCAGGGGGCCAACTAATGAAAAACTGTTTTTT
NA TRBD1 TRBJ2-5 TRBV9 CASSATGYSEETQYF TGTGCCAGCAGCGCGACAGGGTATTCGGAAGAGACCCAGTACTTC
NA NA TRBJ2-1 TRBV4-1 CASSQVGLGRKEQFF TGCGCCAGCAGCCAAGTAGGACTGGGGAGGAAAGAGCAGTTCTTC
NA NA TRBJ1-5 TRBV20-1 CSASSDRYSNQPQHF TGCAGTGCTAGTTCGGACAGATATAGCAATCAGCCCCAGCATTTT
NA TRBD1 TRBJ1-6 TRBV30 CAWSRVLGQGDSPLHF TGTGCCTGGAGTCGAGTCCTGGGACAGGGGGATTCACCCCTCCACTTT
NA TRBD1 TRBJ2-7 TRBV5-1 CASSSGQGADEQYF TGCGCCAGCAGCTCGGGACAGGGGGCGGACGAGCAGTACTTC
NA TRBD1 TRBJ2-1 TRBV28 CASSPQGQGAIEQFF TGTGCCAGCAGCCCCCAGGGACAGGGGGCCATTGAGCAGTTCTTC
NA TRBD1 TRBJ1-5 TRBV27 CASSSGQGAWGNQPQHF TGTGCCAGCAGTTCGGGACAGGGGGCTTGGGGCAATCAGCCCCAGCATTTT
NA TRBD2 TRBJ2-2 TRBV9 CASSGLAMIGELFF TGTGCCAGCAGTGGACTAGCTATGATCGGGGAGCTGTTTTTT
NA TRBD1 TRBJ2-1 TRBV19 CASSLNRQGSEQFF TGTGCCAGTAGCTTAAATCGACAGGGGAGTGAGCAGTTCTTC
NA NA TRBJ2-4 TRBV28 CASRRPAKNIQYF TGTGCCAGCAGGAGGCCAGCCAAAAACATTCAGTACTTC
NA TRBD1 TRBJ1-2 TRBV7-9 CASSLSGTGDGYTF TGTGCCAGCAGCCTGTCCGGGACAGGGGACGGCTACACCTTC
NA NA TRBJ1-1 TRBV11-3 CASSLRTEPNTEAFF TGTGCCAGCAGCTTACGTACAGAACCGAACACTGAAGCTTTCTTT
NA TRBD2 TRBJ2-5 TRBV19 CASSIPATSGGVEETQYF TGTGCCAGTAGTATCCCCGCGACTAGCGGGGGGGTGGAAGAGACCCAGTACTTC
NA NA TRBJ1-2 TRBV3-1/TRBV3-2 CASSQYFSYGYTF TGTGCCAGCAGCCAATATTTCAGCTATGGCTACACCTTC
NA NA TRBJ2-3 TRBV7-5 CARSLTLLGGARFHTDTQYF TGTGCCAGAAGTCTGACTCTACTGGGGGGGGCGAGATTTCACACAGATACGCAGTATTTT
NA TRBD1 TRBJ1-3 TRBV4-2 CASSRDRNRSGNTIYF TGTGCCAGCAGCCGGGACAGGAATCGATCTGGAAACACCATATATTTT
NA TRBD1 TRBJ1-2 TRBV29-1 CSVEQGAMFSIYYGYTF TGCAGCGTTGAACAGGGGGCAATGTTCTCTATCTACTATGGCTACACCTTC
once NA TRBJ2-5 TRBV18 CASSPGRSQETQYF TGTGCCAGCTCTCCGGGGAGGAGCCAAGAGACCCAGTACTTC
NA NA TRBJ2-1 TRBV10-3 CASVADNNYNEQFF TGTGCCAGCGTAGCGGATAACAACTACAATGAGCAGTTCTTC
NA TRBD1 TRBJ1-2 TRBV3-1/TRBV3-2 CASSPSGQGAGGYTF TGTGCCAGCAGCCCCTCAGGGCAGGGGGCAGGTGGCTACACCTTC
NA NA TRBJ1-1 TRBV19 CASSTPSGGYTEAFF TGTGCCAGTAGTACCCCCTCGGGGGGCTACACTGAAGCTTTCTTT
NA TRBD1 TRBJ1-1 TRBV27 CASSLWGQGHVNTEAFF TGTGCCAGCAGTTTATGGGGACAGGGGCACGTGAACACTGAAGCTTTCTTT
NA TRBD1 TRBJ1-5 TRBV18 CASSFRTGEGGQPQHF TGTGCCAGCTCATTCAGGACAGGGGAAGGTGGTCAGCCCCAGCATTTT
NA TRBD2 TRBJ2-5 TRBV27 CASRRTSGNQETQYF TGTGCCAGCCGTAGGACTAGCGGGAATCAAGAGACCCAGTACTTC
NA NA TRBJ1-5 TRBV5-1 CASRLQANQPQHF TGCGCCAGCAGGTTGCAGGCAAATCAGCCCCAGCATTTT
NA TRBD1 TRBJ2-1 TRBV2 CASQGQGEINEQFF TGTGCCAGCCAGGGACAGGGTGAAATCAATGAGCAGTTCTTC
NA TRBD2 TRBJ2-1 TRBV13 CASSPPESSGRTYNEQFF TGTGCCAGCAGCCCACCGGAGTCTAGCGGGAGAACTTACAATGAGCAGTTCTTC
NA NA TRBJ2-3 TRBV12-3/TRBV12-4 CASSLQNGGTQYF TGTGCCAGCAGTTTGCAGAACGGGGGTACGCAGTATTTT
NA NA TRBJ2-3 TRBV7-3 CASSLLPFGSDGTDTQYF TGTGCCAGCAGCTTATTACCGTTTGGTAGCGATGGCACAGATACGCAGTATTTT
NA NA TRBJ1-3 TRBV2 CASREARFFSGNTIYF TGTGCCAGCAGAGAAGCACGGTTTTTCTCTGGAAACACCATATATTTT
NA TRBD1 TRBJ2-5 TRBV24-1 CATSDPGEGQGAGETQYF TGTGCCACCAGTGACCCAGGGGAGGGACAGGGGGCAGGGGAGACCCAGTACTTC